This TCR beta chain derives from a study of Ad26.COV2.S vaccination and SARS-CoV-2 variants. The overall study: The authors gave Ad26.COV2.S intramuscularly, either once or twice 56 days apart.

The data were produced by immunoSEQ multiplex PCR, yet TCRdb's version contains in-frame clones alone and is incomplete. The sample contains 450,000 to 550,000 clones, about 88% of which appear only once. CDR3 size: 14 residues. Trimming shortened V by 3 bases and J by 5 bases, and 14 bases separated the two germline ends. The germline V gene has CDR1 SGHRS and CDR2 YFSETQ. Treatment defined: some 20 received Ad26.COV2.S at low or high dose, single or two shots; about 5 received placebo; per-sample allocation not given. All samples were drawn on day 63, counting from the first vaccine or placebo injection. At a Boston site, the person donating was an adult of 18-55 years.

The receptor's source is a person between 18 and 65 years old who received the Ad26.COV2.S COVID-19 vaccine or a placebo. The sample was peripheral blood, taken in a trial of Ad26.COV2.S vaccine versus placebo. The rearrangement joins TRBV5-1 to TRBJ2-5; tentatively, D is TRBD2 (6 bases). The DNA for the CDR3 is TGCGCCAGCAGCTCCGGAGGGCTTTTGGAGACCCAGTACTTC. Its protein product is CASSSGGLLETQYF.